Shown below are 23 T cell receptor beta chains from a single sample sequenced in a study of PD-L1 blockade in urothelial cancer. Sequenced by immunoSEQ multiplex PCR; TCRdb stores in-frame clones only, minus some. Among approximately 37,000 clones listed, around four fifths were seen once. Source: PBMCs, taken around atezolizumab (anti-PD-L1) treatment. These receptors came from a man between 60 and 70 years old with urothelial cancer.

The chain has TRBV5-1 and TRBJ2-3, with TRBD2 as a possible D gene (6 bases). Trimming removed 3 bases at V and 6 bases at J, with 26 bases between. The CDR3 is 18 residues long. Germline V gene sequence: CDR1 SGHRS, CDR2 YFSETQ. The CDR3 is CASSSGNSGTSLGDTQYF. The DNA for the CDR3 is TGCGCCAGCAGCTCGGGAAACTCCGGGACTTCGCTAGGGGATACGCAGTATTTT.

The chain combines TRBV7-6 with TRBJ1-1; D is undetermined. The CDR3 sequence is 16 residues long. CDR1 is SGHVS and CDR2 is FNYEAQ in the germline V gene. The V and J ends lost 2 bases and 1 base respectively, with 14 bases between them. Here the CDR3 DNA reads TGTGCCAGCAGCTTAATCTCCGCAAACTGGAACACTGAAGCTTTCTTT. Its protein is CASSLISANWNTEAFF.

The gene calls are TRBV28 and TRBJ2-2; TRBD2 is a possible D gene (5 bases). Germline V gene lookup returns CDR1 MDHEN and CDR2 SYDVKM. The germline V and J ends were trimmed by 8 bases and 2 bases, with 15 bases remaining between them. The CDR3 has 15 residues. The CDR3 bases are TGTGCCAGCGGGGAGCGGCTACTAAACACCGGGGAGCTGTTTTTT. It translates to CASGERLLNTGELFF.

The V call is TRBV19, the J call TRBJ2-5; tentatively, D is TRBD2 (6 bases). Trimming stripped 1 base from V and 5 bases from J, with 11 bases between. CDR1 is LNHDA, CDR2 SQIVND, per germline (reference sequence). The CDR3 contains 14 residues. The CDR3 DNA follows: TGTGCCAGTAGTATAGCTGGCGGGGTGGAGACCCAGTACTTC. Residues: CASSIAGGVETQYF. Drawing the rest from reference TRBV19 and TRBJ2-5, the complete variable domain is DGGITQSPKYLFRKEGQNVTLSCEQNLNHDAMYWYRQDPGQGLRLIYYSQIVNDFQKGDIAEGYSVSREKKESFPLTVTSAQKNPTAFYLCASSIAGGVETQYFGPGTRLLVL.

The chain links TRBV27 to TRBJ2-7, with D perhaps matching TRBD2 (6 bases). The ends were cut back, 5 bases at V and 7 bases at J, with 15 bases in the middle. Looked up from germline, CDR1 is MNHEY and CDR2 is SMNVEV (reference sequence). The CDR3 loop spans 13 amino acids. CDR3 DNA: TGTGCCAGCAGTGGTCCGGGGGTGGGAGAGCAGTACTTC. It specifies CASSGPGVGEQYF.

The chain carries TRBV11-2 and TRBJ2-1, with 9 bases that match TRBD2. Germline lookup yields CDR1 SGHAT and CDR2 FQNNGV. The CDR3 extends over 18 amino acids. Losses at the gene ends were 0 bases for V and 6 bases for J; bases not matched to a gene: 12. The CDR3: CASSLDPLWRGGPNEQFF. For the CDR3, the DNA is TGTGCCAGCAGCTTAGACCCGCTTTGGCGGGGGGGCCCCAATGAGCAGTTCTTC.

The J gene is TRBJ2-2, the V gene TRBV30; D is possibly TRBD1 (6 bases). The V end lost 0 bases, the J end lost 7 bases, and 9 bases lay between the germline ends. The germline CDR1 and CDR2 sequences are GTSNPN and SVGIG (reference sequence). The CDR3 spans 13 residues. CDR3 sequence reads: CAWSVGGSGELFF. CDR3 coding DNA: TGTGCCTGGAGTGTAGGGGGAAGCGGGGAGCTGTTTTTT.

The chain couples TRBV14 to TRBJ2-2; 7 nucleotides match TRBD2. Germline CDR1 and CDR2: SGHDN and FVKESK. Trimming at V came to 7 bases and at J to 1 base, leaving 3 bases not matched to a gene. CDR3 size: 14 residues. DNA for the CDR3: TGTGCCAGCAACACGGGGGGGAACACCGGGGAGCTGTTTTTT. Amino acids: CASNTGGNTGELFF.

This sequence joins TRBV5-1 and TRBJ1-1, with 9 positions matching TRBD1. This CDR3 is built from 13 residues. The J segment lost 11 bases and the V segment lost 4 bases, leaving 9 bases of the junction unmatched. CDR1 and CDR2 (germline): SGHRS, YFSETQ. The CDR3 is CASSRPGQGLAFF. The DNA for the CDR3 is TGCGCCAGCAGCCGCCCGGGACAGGGCCTCGCTTTCTTT.

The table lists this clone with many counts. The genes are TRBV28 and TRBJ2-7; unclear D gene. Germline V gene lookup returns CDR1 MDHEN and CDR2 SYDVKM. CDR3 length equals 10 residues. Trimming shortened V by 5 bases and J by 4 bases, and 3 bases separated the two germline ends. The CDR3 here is CASSRYEQYF. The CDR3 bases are TGTGCCAGCAGTCGGTACGAGCAGTACTTC.

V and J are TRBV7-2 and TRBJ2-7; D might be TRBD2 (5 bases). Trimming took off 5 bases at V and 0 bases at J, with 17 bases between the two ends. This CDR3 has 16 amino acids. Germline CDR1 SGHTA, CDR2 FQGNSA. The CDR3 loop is CASSVGNYYSSYEQYF. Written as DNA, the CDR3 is TGTGCCAGCAGCGTCGGGAACTATTACAGCTCCTACGAGCAGTACTTC.

The CDR3 nucleotides read TGTGCCAGCAGTTCACCGGGAGGGCCCCTTCAAGAGACCCAGTACTTC. Its protein is CASSSPGGPLQETQYF. The chain combines TRBV28 with TRBJ2-5; 8 bases are shared with TRBD2. There are 16 residues in the CDR3. Germline values: CDR1 MDHEN, CDR2 SYDVKM. The J segment lost 2 bases and the V segment lost 4 bases, leaving 9 bases of the junction unmatched. The complete variable domain, with remaining parts taken from reference TRBV28 and TRBJ2-5, reads DVKVTQSSRYLVKRTGEKVFLECVQDMDHENMFWYRQDPGLGLRLIYFSYDVKMKEKGDIPEGYSVSREKKERFSLILESASTNQTSMYLCASSSPGGPLQETQYFGPGTRLLVL.

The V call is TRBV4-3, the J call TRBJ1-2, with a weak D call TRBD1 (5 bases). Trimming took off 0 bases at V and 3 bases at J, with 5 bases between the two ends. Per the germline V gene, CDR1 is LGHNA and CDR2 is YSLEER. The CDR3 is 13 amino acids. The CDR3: CASSQETDYGYTF. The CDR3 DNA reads TGCGCCAGCAGCCAAGAGACAGACTATGGCTACACCTTC.

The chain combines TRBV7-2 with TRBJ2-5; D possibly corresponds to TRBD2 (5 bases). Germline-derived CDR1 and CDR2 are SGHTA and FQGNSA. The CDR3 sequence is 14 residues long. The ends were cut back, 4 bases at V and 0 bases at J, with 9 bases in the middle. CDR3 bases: TGTGCCAGCAGCTCACTAGTAAACCAAGAGACCCAGTACTTC. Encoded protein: CASSSLVNQETQYF. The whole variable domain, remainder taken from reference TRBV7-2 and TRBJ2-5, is GAGVSQSPSNKVTEKGKDVELRCDPISGHTALYWYRQSLGQGLEFLIYFQGNSAPDKSGLPSDRFSAERTGGSVSTLTIQRTQQEDSAVYLCASSSLVNQETQYFGPGTRLLVL.

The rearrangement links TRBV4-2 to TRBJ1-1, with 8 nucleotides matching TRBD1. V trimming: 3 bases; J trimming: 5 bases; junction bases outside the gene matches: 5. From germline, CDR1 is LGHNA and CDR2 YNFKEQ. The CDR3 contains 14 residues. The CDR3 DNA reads TGTGCCAGCAGCCATCCTGGACAGGGTACTGAAGCTTTCTTT. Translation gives CASSHPGQGTEAFF.

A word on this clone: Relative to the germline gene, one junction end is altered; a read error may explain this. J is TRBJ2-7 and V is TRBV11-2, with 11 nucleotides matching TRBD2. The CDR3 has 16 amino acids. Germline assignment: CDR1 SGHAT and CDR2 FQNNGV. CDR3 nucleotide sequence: TGTGCCAGCAGCTTTCGACTAGCGGGACCCTCCGACGAGCAGTACTTC. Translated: CASSFRLAGPSDEQYF.

CDR3 nucleotide sequence: TGTGCCAGCAGCCCTACAGGGGTTTGGAGTTCACCCCTCCACTTT. This sequence encodes CASSPTGVWSSPLHF. J is TRBJ1-6 and V is TRBV6-6; the match to TRBD1 covers 7 bases. V shed 6 bases, J shed 9 bases, and the junction held 11 bases outside the gene matches. The CDR3 is 15 residues long. CDR1 MNHNY and CDR2 SVGAGI come from the germline V gene (reference sequence).

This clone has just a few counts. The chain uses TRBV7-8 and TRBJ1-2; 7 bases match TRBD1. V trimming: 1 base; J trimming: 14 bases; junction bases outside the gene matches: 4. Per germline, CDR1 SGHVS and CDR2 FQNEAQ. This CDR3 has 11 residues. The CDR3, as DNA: TGTGCCAGCAGCTTAGGGGGACAGCCGACCTTC. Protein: CASSLGGQPTF.

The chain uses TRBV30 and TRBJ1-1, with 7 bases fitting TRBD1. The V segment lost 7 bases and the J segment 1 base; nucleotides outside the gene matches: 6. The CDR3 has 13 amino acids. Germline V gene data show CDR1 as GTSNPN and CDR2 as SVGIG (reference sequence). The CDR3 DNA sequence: TGTGCCTCCAGACAGGGTTCGAACACTGAAGCTTTCTTT. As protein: CASRQGSNTEAFF.

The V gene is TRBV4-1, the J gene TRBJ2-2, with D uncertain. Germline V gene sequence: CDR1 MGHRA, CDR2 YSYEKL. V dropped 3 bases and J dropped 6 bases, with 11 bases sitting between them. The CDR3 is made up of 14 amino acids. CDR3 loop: CASSQALDPGELFF. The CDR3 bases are TGCGCCAGCAGCCAGGCCCTAGATCCCGGGGAGCTGTTTTTT.

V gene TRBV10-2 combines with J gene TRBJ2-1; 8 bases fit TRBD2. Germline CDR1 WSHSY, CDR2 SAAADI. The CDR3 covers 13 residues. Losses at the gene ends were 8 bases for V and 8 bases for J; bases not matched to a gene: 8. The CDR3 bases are TGCGCCAGCGAGTCTCTAGCGGGTTATGAGCAGTTCTTC. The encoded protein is CASESLAGYEQFF.

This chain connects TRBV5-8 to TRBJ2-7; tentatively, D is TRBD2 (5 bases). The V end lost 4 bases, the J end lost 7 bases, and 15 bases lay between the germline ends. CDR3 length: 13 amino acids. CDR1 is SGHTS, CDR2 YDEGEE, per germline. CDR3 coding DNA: TGTGCCAGCAGCCCCTTGCAGAGGGCGGAGCAGTACTTC. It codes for CASSPLQRAEQYF.

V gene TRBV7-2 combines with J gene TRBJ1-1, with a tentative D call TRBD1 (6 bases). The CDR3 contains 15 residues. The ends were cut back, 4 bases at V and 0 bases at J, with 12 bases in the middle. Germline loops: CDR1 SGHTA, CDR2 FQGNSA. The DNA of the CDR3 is TGTGCCAGCAGCTGGACAGTCTCGGTGAACACTGAAGCTTTCTTT. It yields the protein CASSWTVSVNTEAFF.